One and the same sample provided the 12 T cell receptor beta chains below, sequenced in a study of regulatory T cells in long-lasting Graves disease (dated by TCRdb to about 2021). This specimen's time point label, interpreted: persistent/refractory GD, antithyroid drugs over 5 years with positive TRAb. RNA was extracted from PBMCs in TRIzol for both TCR sequencing and RNA sequencing. The method behind the library was multiplex PCR. Sequenced on an Illumina HiSeq 4000. TCR beta libraries were built with iRepertoire HTBI primers and Arm-PCR amplification of CDR3 regions. The raw public data were reprocessed by TCRdb itself: fastp quality trimming at Q25, MiXCR clonotype calling, in-frame beta chains only. Under each unique CDR3 protein, matching rows form one entry showing the most common genes and DNA. The sample data list a few hundred thousand distinct CDR3 sequences, and roughly 23% of these were observed just once. The ten largest clones capture about 27% of the sample.

Sequenced material: peripheral blood mononuclear cells (PBMCs), taken when the disease was refractory, from a patient treated with antithyroid drugs. The receptors derive from a woman aged 40 to 49 with Graves disease. Donor details come from another sample of the same person, matched by shared clones.

This clonotype has ten or more counts. This chain links TRBV29-1 with TRBJ1-1; D is uncertain. From germline, CDR1 is SQVTM and CDR2 ANQGSEA. The CDR3 contains 11 residues. The V gene lost 3 bases and the J gene lost 7 bases, with 9 bases spanning the gap. The CDR3 DNA sequence: TGCAGCGTTGAGAAAGGTATTGAAGCTTTCTTT. Translation: CSVEKGIEAFF.

The rearrangement joins TRBV6-1 to TRBJ2-1; perhaps TRBD1 as D (6 bases). The CDR3 covers 14 residues. Germline V gene sequence: CDR1 MNHNS, CDR2 SASEGT. V lost 5 bases and J 10 bases, leaving 18 bases between the germline ends. The CDR3 sequence: CASSTLAARGEQFF. As DNA, the CDR3 is TGTGCCAGCAGTACTCTAGCCGCGAGGGGGGAGCAGTTCTTC.

The chain has TRBV2 and TRBJ2-7; no definite D call. Germline V CDR1 and CDR2: SNHLY, FYNNEI. Trimming cost V 3 bases and J 2 bases, with 14 bases left between them. The CDR3 is made up of 15 amino acids. CDR3 loop: CASSDPGDHTYEQYF. The CDR3 DNA sequence: TGTGCCAGCAGTGACCCTGGGGATCATACCTACGAGCAGTACTTC.

This clonotype was seen at least ten times. This chain connects TRBV11-2 to TRBJ1-1, with 8 bases lining up with TRBD1. The trim removed 3 bases at V and 11 bases at J, leaving 5 bases unmatched. Germline assignment: CDR1 SGHAT and CDR2 FQNNGV. This CDR3 contains 12 residues. The chain's CDR3 is CASSFSTGAAFF. The CDR3 DNA reads TGTGCCAGCAGCTTTTCGACAGGGGCCGCTTTCTTT.

This clonotype was seen repeatedly, ten times or more. The rearrangement joins TRBV2 to TRBJ2-2, with a weak D call TRBD1 (6 bases). V was cut by 6 bases and J by 5 bases, with 16 bases left in between. This CDR3 has 15 amino acids. CDR1 is SNHLY and CDR2 is FYNNEI in the germline V gene. The CDR3 spells CASRSQGILTGELFF. The CDR3 DNA reads as TGTGCCAGCAGGTCACAGGGAATCCTGACCGGGGAGCTGTTTTTT.

The V call is TRBV29-1, the J call TRBJ2-7; the D gene is possibly TRBD2 (5 bases). Germline V gives CDR1 SQVTM, CDR2 ANQGSEA. This CDR3 has 13 amino acids. V was clipped by 7 bases and J by 1 base, with 14 bases between them. CDR3 sequence (DNA): TGCAGCGCTCTAGCATTTTGGTCCTACGAGCAGTACTTC. Protein sequence: CSALAFWSYEQYF.

This clonotype was recorded many times. This sequence joins TRBV6-1 and TRBJ2-5; TRBD2 agrees at 9 bases. This CDR3 is 14 amino acids long. In germline, CDR1 is MNHNS, CDR2 SASEGT. V was pared by 4 bases and J by 4 bases, with 4 bases of the junction left unmatched. The CDR3 DNA reads as TGTGCCAGCAGTGTCGCACTAGCGGGAGAGACCCAGTACTTC. This encodes CASSVALAGETQYF.

The V call is TRBV9, the J call TRBJ1-2, with D perhaps matching TRBD1 (5 bases). In germline, CDR1 is SGDLS, CDR2 YYNGEE. The CDR3 is 18 residues long. Trimming took 3 bases from V and 1 from J, leaving 22 bases between them. The DNA for the CDR3 is TGTGCCAGCAGCGCCTCTAACCGGGGGTACACACTTAACTATGGCTACACCTTC. Translated: CASSASNRGYTLNYGYTF.

The table lists this clonotype with many counts. The chain recombines TRBV28 with TRBJ2-7; 13 nucleotides agree with TRBD2. CDR1 MDHEN and CDR2 SYDVKM come from the germline V gene. This CDR3 is 13 amino acids long. The ends lost 7 bases at V and 4 bases at J; junction bases unmatched: 1. In nucleotides, the CDR3 is TGTGCCAGCAAGACTAGCGGGAGGTACGAGCAGTACTTC. This sequence encodes CASKTSGRYEQYF.

This clonotype appeared many times. The chain uses TRBV7-2 and TRBJ1-2; D perhaps matches TRBD1 (5 bases). The germline V and J ends were trimmed by 5 bases and 8 bases, with 15 bases remaining between them. In germline, CDR1 is SGHTA, CDR2 FQGNSA. CDR3 length equals 13 residues. The CDR3: CASSPDTGGGYTF. The CDR3 DNA sequence: TGTGCCAGCAGCCCGGATACAGGTGGCGGCTACACCTTC.

The CDR3 loop reads CSAAYRARSPAGKNIQYF. Written as DNA, the CDR3 is TGCAGTGCTGCCTATCGGGCCCGGAGCCCCGCGGGCAAAAACATTCAGTACTTC. The chain carries TRBV20-1 and TRBJ2-4, with a possible D match to TRBD2 (5 bases). The CDR3 runs to 18 residues. Deletions cut 5 bases from V and 3 bases from J, with 26 bases between. Germline V gene data show CDR1 as DFQATT and CDR2 as SNEGSKA (reference sequence).

The chain has TRBV6-2 or TRBV6-3 and TRBJ2-5; D might be TRBD2 (6 bases). There are 13 residues in the CDR3. Germline V gene sequence: CDR1 MNHEY, CDR2 SVGEGT. The ends were cut back, 5 bases at V and 5 bases at J, with 12 bases in the middle. The CDR3, as DNA: TGTGCCAGCAGTCCGGGACTTGCGGAGACCCAGTACTTC. Translating gives CASSPGLAETQYF.